This TCR beta chain was sequenced for a study of OX40 agonist ivuxolimab in advanced cancers. The overall study: Across the patients, intravenous ivuxolimab was delivered every 2 weeks at 0.01 to 10 mg/kg.

There are 15 residues in the CDR3. Germline V lookup: CDR1 SQVTM, CDR2 ANQGSEA. Generated by immunoSEQ multiplex PCR, the TCRdb table keeps only in-frame clones and is missing some. Found here are about 54,000 clones, more than 85% of them singletons; the top ten hold 8% to 10%. With regard to this clone: No antigen is known for it. At one of its ends the junction is not consistent with the germline gene, which may arise from a read error. This specimen includes other DNA sequences encoding the same CDR3.

General study findings and limits: Antigen specificity of clonally expanded peripheral T cells was not established.

The material sequenced was CD4+ or CD8+ T cells sorted from blood, taken in a trial of the OX40 agonist ivuxolimab. The V and J genes are TRBV29-1 and TRBJ2-1; TRBD2 matches at 13 bases. The sequence was collected from an adult with an advanced solid tumor such as melanoma, head and neck, liver or kidney cancer. The CDR3 spells CSATGTSGVWDEQFF. Written as DNA, the CDR3 is TGCAGCGCGACCGGGACTAGCGGGGTTTGGGATGAGCAATTCTTC.